Listed below are T cell receptor beta chains from one sample, sequenced in a study of Graves' ophthalmopathy and Graves' hyperthyroidism. Each CDR3 protein is one row after TCRdb ran MiXCR on the multiplex PCR reads. This sample has almost 750,000 distinct CDR3 sequences, with 40% found just once. Sequences were obtained from peripheral blood. The receptors originated from an adult man with Graves' ophthalmopathy. Each CDR3 is given with its conserved first and last residue. A D gene is named only where the DNA matches it firmly. Size is stated for part of the rows, as once, few or many counts, or as a class when the clone is expanded.

clone_size: .
d_call: TRBD2
j_call: TRBJ2-7
v_call: TRBV20-1
cdr3_aa: CSAMGLAGGISYEQYF
cdr3_nt: TGCAGTGCGATGGGACTAGCGGGAGGAATCTCCTACGAGCAGTACTTC

clone_size: many
d_call: .
j_call: TRBJ1-5
v_call: TRBV7-9
cdr3_aa: CASSSQNQPQHF
cdr3_nt: TGTGCCAGCAGCTCCCAAAATCAGCCCCAGCATTTT

clone_size: once
d_call: .
j_call: TRBJ2-1
v_call: TRBV24-1
cdr3_aa: CATSDVQGNGNYNEQFF
cdr3_nt: TGTGCCACCAGTGACGTACAGGGAAATGGGAACTACAATGAGCAGTTCTTC

clone_size: many
d_call: .
j_call: TRBJ1-2
v_call: TRBV7-9
cdr3_aa: CASSGGHRYGYTF
cdr3_nt: TGTGCCAGCAGTGGGGGACACCGCTATGGCTACACCTTC

clone_size: .
d_call: .
j_call: TRBJ2-7
v_call: TRBV10-3
cdr3_aa: CAISESTSVEGTVGEQYF
cdr3_nt: TGTGCCATCAGTGAGTCTACTAGCGTTGAAGGGACAGTGGGTGAGCAGTACTTC

clone_size: .
d_call: .
j_call: TRBJ1-2
v_call: TRBV29-1
cdr3_aa: CSVVPDRRNGYTF
cdr3_nt: TGCAGCGTTGTTCCCGACAGGAGAAATGGCTACACCTTC

clone_size: .
d_call: .
j_call: TRBJ2-5
v_call: TRBV10-3
cdr3_aa: CAISDERGETQYF
cdr3_nt: TGTGCCATCAGTGATGAAAGGGGAGAGACCCAGTACTTC

clone_size: .
d_call: .
j_call: TRBJ1-5
v_call: TRBV20-1
cdr3_aa: CSARGAGNNENQPQHF
cdr3_nt: TGCAGTGCTAGAGGGGCAGGGAATAATGAAAACCAGCCCCAGCATTTT

clone_size: .
d_call: TRBD1
j_call: TRBJ1-4
v_call: TRBV7-2
cdr3_aa: CASSPGTEMIAATRAGLFF
cdr3_nt: TGTGCCAGCAGCCCCGGGACAGAAATGATTGCAGCAACCCGGGCGGGACTGTTTTTT

clone_size: .
d_call: .
j_call: TRBJ1-1
v_call: TRBV29-1
cdr3_aa: CSPSGVRNTEAFF
cdr3_nt: TGCAGCCCATCAGGGGTTCGGAACACTGAAGCTTTCTTT

clone_size: few
d_call: TRBD1
j_call: TRBJ1-2
v_call: TRBV7-2
cdr3_aa: CASSLGEQGGDYGYTF
cdr3_nt: TGTGCCAGCAGCTTAGGAGAACAGGGGGGTGACTATGGCTACACCTTC

clone_size: once
d_call: TRBD1
j_call: TRBJ1-1
v_call: TRBV7-9
cdr3_aa: CASSLGTGGSPEAFF
cdr3_nt: TGTGCCAGCAGTCTCGGGACAGGGGGTTCCCCTGAAGCTTTCTTT

clone_size: once
d_call: .
j_call: TRBJ2-5
v_call: TRBV5-1
cdr3_aa: CASRSGGVSETQHF
cdr3_nt: TGCGCCAGCAGATCAGGGGGGGTTTCGGAGACCCAGCACTTC

clone_size: few
d_call: .
j_call: TRBJ2-5
v_call: TRBV12-3/TRBV12-4
cdr3_aa: CASKEGHQYF
cdr3_nt: TGTGCCAGCAAAGAGGGACACCAGTACTTC

clone_size: .
d_call: .
j_call: TRBJ2-7
v_call: TRBV11-1
cdr3_aa: CASSSWTVNYEQYF
cdr3_nt: TGTGCCAGCAGCTCGTGGACAGTTAACTACGAGCAGTACTTC

clone_size: .
d_call: .
j_call: TRBJ1-1
v_call: TRBV9
cdr3_aa: CAGSVGGTEAFF
cdr3_nt: TGCGCCGGCAGCGTAGGGGGAACTGAAGCTTTCTTT

clone_size: .
d_call: .
j_call: TRBJ2-6
v_call: TRBV6-1
cdr3_aa: CASSYSLTF
cdr3_nt: TGTGCCAGCAGTTACTCGCTGACTTTC

clone_size: few
d_call: .
j_call: TRBJ2-2
v_call: TRBV25-1
cdr3_aa: CASSPLGATGGAGELFF
cdr3_nt: TGTGCCAGCAGTCCCCTTGGGGCGACGGGTGGTGCCGGGGAGCTGTTTTTT

clone_size: .
d_call: TRBD1
j_call: TRBJ1-1
v_call: TRBV11-2
cdr3_aa: CASSDWGQPEAFF
cdr3_nt: TGTGCCAGCAGTGATTGGGGACAGCCTGAAGCTTTCTTT

clone_size: few
d_call: .
j_call: TRBJ1-4
v_call: TRBV7-2
cdr3_aa: CASSPRGGVGNEKLFF
cdr3_nt: TGTGCCAGCAGCCCCCGCGGGGGGGTGGGTAATGAAAAACTGTTTTTT

clone_size: .
d_call: TRBD1
j_call: TRBJ1-4
v_call: TRBV7-2
cdr3_aa: CASSRGGADEKLFF
cdr3_nt: TGTGCCAGCAGCCGAGGGGGCGCCGATGAAAAACTGTTTTTT

clone_size: .
d_call: TRBD1
j_call: TRBJ2-6
v_call: TRBV29-1
cdr3_aa: CSVQSGGASGANVLTF
cdr3_nt: TGCAGCGTTCAATCAGGGGGCGCTTCCGGGGCCAACGTCCTGACTTTC

clone_size: many
d_call: TRBD1
j_call: TRBJ1-2
v_call: TRBV5-1
cdr3_aa: CASSLSGQGSGYTF
cdr3_nt: TGCGCCAGCAGCTTATCGGGACAGGGGAGTGGCTACACCTTC

clone_size: many
d_call: TRBD2
j_call: TRBJ2-7
v_call: TRBV15
cdr3_aa: CATSREGRLAGGHEQYF
cdr3_nt: TGTGCCACCAGCAGAGAAGGTCGGCTAGCGGGAGGACACGAGCAGTACTTC

clone_size: .
d_call: .
j_call: TRBJ1-5
v_call: TRBV7-2
cdr3_aa: CASSLDPGVDSNQPQHF
cdr3_nt: TGTGCCAGCAGCTTAGACCCAGGGGTCGATAGCAATCAGCCCCAGCATTTT

clone_size: many
d_call: .
j_call: TRBJ1-5
v_call: TRBV24-1
cdr3_aa: CASRPGGTSRQPQHF
cdr3_nt: TGTGCCAGCAGACCGGGGGGGACATCTAGGCAGCCCCAGCATTTT

clone_size: .
d_call: .
j_call: TRBJ1-4
v_call: TRBV5-1
cdr3_aa: CASSGVMNEKLFF
cdr3_nt: TGCGCCAGCAGCGGTGTCATGAACGAAAAACTGTTTTTT

clone_size: few
d_call: .
j_call: TRBJ2-5
v_call: TRBV20-1
cdr3_aa: CSAPKQGEPETQYF
cdr3_nt: TGCAGTGCCCCCAAGCAGGGCGAACCGGAGACCCAGTACTTC

clone_size: .
d_call: .
j_call: TRBJ1-1
v_call: TRBV29-1
cdr3_aa: CSVGDQPGGAEAFF
cdr3_nt: TGCAGCGTTGGGGATCAGCCCGGGGGGGCTGAAGCTTTCTTT

clone_size: .
d_call: TRBD1
j_call: TRBJ1-6
v_call: TRBV5-1
cdr3_aa: CASSPELQGRNSPLHF
cdr3_nt: TGCGCCAGCAGCCCGGAATTACAGGGGCGAAATTCACCCCTCCACTTT

clone_size: .
d_call: TRBD2
j_call: TRBJ2-6
v_call: TRBV7-3
cdr3_aa: CARDWAGGIGANVLTF
cdr3_nt: TGTGCTAGAGATTGGGCGGGGGGAATCGGGGCCAACGTCCTGACTTTC

clone_size: many
d_call: TRBD1
j_call: TRBJ1-1
v_call: TRBV7-9
cdr3_aa: CASSLDAGGVAFF
cdr3_nt: TGTGCCAGCAGCTTAGATGCAGGGGGCGTCGCTTTCTTT

clone_size: .
d_call: .
j_call: TRBJ2-7
v_call: TRBV10-3
cdr3_aa: CASSEGQRYYEQYF
cdr3_nt: TGTGCCAGCAGTGAAGGACAGCGATACTACGAGCAGTACTTC

clone_size: few
d_call: TRBD1
j_call: TRBJ1-2
v_call: TRBV15
cdr3_aa: CASTRDRRYGYTF
cdr3_nt: TGTGCCAGCACCAGGGACAGACGCTATGGCTACACCTTC

clone_size: once
d_call: TRBD2
j_call: TRBJ2-5
v_call: TRBV6-9
cdr3_aa: CASSYGLGLVTQYF
cdr3_nt: TGTGCCAGCAGTTACGGACTAGGCCTGGTGACCCAGTACTTC

clone_size: .
d_call: .
j_call: TRBJ1-1
v_call: TRBV13
cdr3_aa: CASSRAVPSEAFF
cdr3_nt: TGTGCCAGCAGCCGTGCAGTCCCCTCTGAAGCTTTCTTT

clone_size: .
d_call: .
j_call: TRBJ1-2
v_call: TRBV7-9
cdr3_aa: CASSFDPSGTNYGYTF
cdr3_nt: TGTGCCAGCAGCTTCGATCCGTCAGGGACTAACTATGGCTACACCTTC

clone_size: .
d_call: TRBD1
j_call: TRBJ2-7
v_call: TRBV7-2
cdr3_aa: CASSRQGTGGYEQYF
cdr3_nt: TGTGCCAGCAGCCGTCAAGGGACAGGGGGCTACGAGCAGTACTTC

clone_size: .
d_call: TRBD1
j_call: TRBJ1-2
v_call: TRBV19
cdr3_aa: CASSRTGGRNYGYTF
cdr3_nt: TGTGCCAGTAGTCGGACAGGGGGGAGGAACTATGGCTACACCTTC

clone_size: .
d_call: .
j_call: TRBJ2-7
v_call: TRBV15
cdr3_aa: CATSRVGTLIYEQYF
cdr3_nt: TGTGCCACCAGCAGAGTTGGGACATTGATCTACGAGCAGTACTTC

clone_size: many
d_call: .
j_call: TRBJ2-2
v_call: TRBV7-9
cdr3_aa: CASSRTSTGELFF
cdr3_nt: TGTGCCAGCAGCCGTACATCGACCGGGGAGCTGTTTTTT

clone_size: .
d_call: .
j_call: TRBJ1-1
v_call: TRBV10-3
cdr3_aa: CASSAAQGIFTEAFF
cdr3_nt: TGTGCCAGCAGTGCCGCACAGGGAATTTTCACTGAAGCTTTCTTT

clone_size: .
d_call: TRBD1
j_call: TRBJ1-2
v_call: TRBV6-5
cdr3_aa: CASSASGTGNYGHTF
cdr3_nt: TGTGCCAGCAGCGCCTCCGGGACAGGAAACTATGGCCACACCTTC

clone_size: few
d_call: .
j_call: TRBJ2-2
v_call: TRBV20-1
cdr3_aa: CSARSDTGELFF
cdr3_nt: TGCAGTGCTAGATCGGACACCGGGGAGCTGTTTTTT

clone_size: .
d_call: .
j_call: TRBJ2-5
v_call: TRBV4-2
cdr3_aa: CASSKQGPETQYF
cdr3_nt: TGTGCCAGCAGCAAACAGGGCCCTGAGACCCAGTACTTC

clone_size: few
d_call: .
j_call: TRBJ2-5
v_call: TRBV5-6
cdr3_aa: CASSLLQAGKETQYF
cdr3_nt: TGTGCCAGCAGCTTGTTACAGGCCGGAAAAGAGACCCAGTACTTC

clone_size: many
d_call: .
j_call: TRBJ1-2
v_call: TRBV11-2
cdr3_aa: CASSLVGTTGSYGYTF
cdr3_nt: TGTGCCAGCAGCTTAGTGGGGACAACCGGCAGCTATGGCTACACCTTC

clone_size: .
d_call: TRBD2
j_call: TRBJ2-5
v_call: TRBV20-1
cdr3_aa: CSARDLVSGEETQYF
cdr3_nt: TGCAGTGCTAGAGATCTTGTTAGCGGGGAAGAGACCCAGTACTTC

clone_size: few
d_call: TRBD2
j_call: TRBJ2-7
v_call: TRBV20-1
cdr3_aa: CSASQSGGVREQYF
cdr3_nt: TGCAGTGCTAGTCAAAGCGGGGGGGTTCGCGAGCAGTACTTC